This T cell receptor (beta chain) was documented in a study of regulatory T cells in long-lasting Graves disease. Relying on iRepertoire HTBI primers and Arm-PCR of CDR3 regions, the team built TCR beta libraries. Each CDR3 protein gets one entry after TCRdb re-called the multiplex PCR reads with MiXCR. This table holds 400,000 to 500,000 distinct CDR3 sequences, approximately 22% found once. Noted time point: persistent/refractory GD, antithyroid drugs over 5 years with positive TRAb. The TCR library was made from RNA extracted from PBMCs. The patients were enrolled through endocrinology in Xi'an, China. V was pared by 6 bases and J by 0 bases, with 8 bases between. The CDR3 consists of 13 residues. CDR1 is KGHSH, CDR2 LQKENI, per germline. In this sample, this clonotype turned up a few times.

The sequences come from peripheral blood mononuclear cells (PBMCs), collected when the disease was refractory, from a patient treated with antithyroid drugs. The chain couples TRBV18 to TRBJ1-1; D is perhaps TRBD1 (6 bases). This sequence was found in a female donor with Graves disease. The CDR3 bases are TGTGCCAGCTCGGGACAAGTGAACACTGAAGCTTTCTTT. Protein product: CASSGQVNTEAFF.